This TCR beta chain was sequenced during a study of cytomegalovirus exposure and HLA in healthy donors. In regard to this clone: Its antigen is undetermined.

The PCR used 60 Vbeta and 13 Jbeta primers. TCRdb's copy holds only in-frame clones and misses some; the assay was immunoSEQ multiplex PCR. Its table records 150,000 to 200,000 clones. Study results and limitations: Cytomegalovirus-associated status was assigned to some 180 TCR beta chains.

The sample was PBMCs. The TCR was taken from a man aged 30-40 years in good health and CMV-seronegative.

The CDR3 DNA reads TGTGCCAGCAGTTTATGGGGGACAGCAAATCAGCCCCAGCATTTT. It codes for CASSLWGTANQPQHF. The chain joins TRBV27 to TRBJ1-5, with TRBD1 matching over 7 bases. Germline CDR1 reads MNHEY; CDR2 reads SMNVEV (reference sequence). V lost 1 base and J lost 4; bases outside the gene matches: 4. CDR3 size: 15 residues.